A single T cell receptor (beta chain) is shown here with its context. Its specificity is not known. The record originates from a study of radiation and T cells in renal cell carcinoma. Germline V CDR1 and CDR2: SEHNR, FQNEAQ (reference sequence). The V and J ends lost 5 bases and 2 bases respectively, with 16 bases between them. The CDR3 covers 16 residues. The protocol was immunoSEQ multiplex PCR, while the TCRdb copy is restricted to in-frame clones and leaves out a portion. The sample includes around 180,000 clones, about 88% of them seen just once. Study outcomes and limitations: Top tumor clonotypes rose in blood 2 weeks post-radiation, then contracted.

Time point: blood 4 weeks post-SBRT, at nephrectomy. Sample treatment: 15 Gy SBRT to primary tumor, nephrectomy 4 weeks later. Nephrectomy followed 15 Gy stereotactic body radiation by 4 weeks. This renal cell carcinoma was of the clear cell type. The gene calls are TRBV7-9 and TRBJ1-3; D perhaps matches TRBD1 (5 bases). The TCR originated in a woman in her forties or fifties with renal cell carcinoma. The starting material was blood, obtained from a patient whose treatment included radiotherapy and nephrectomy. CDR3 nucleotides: TGTGCCAGCAGCATCAGCTCGTGGGGGGCTGGAAACACCATATATTTT. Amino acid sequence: CASSISSWGAGNTIYF.